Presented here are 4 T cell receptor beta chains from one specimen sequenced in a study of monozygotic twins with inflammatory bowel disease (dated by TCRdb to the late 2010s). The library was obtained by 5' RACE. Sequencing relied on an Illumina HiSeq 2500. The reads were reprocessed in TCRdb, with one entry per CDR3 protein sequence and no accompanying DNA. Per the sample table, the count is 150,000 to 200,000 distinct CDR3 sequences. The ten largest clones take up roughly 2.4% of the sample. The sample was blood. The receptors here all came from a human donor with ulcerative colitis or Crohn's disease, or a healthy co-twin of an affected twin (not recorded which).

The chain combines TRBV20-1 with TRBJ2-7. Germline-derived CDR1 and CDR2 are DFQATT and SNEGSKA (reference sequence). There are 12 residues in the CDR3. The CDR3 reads CSARVRLYEQYF.

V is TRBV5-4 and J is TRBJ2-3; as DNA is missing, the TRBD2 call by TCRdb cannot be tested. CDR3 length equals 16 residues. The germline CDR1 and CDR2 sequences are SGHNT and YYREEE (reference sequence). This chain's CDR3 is CASSVTSGGLTDTQYF.

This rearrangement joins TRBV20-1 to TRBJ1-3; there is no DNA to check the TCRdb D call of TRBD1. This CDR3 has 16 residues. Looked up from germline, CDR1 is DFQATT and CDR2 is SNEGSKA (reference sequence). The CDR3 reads CSARDLSGTGWDTIYF.

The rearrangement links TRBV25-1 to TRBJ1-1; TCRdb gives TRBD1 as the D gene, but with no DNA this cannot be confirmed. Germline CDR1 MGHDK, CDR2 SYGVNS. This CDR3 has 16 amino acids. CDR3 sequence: CASSESPGEMNTEAFF. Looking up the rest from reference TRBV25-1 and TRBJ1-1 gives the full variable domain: EADIYQTPRYLVIGTGKKITLECSQTMGHDKMYWYQQDPGMELHLIHYSYGVNSTEKGDLSSESTVSRIRTEHFPLTLESARPSHTSQYLCASSESPGEMNTEAFFGQGTRLTVV.